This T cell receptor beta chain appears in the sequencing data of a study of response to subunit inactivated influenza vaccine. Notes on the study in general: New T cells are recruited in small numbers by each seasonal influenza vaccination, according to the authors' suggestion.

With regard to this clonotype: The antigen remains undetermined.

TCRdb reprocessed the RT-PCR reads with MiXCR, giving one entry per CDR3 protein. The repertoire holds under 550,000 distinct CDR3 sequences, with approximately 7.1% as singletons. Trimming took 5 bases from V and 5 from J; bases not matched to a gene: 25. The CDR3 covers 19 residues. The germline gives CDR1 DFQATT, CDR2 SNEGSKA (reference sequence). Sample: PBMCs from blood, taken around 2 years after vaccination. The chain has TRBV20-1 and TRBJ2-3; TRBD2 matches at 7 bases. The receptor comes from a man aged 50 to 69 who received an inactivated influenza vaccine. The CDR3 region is CSAPFYVAGQSGEEDTQYF. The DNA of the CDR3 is TGCAGTGCTCCCTTTTATGTAGCGGGTCAGAGTGGGGAAGAAGATACGCAGTATTTT.